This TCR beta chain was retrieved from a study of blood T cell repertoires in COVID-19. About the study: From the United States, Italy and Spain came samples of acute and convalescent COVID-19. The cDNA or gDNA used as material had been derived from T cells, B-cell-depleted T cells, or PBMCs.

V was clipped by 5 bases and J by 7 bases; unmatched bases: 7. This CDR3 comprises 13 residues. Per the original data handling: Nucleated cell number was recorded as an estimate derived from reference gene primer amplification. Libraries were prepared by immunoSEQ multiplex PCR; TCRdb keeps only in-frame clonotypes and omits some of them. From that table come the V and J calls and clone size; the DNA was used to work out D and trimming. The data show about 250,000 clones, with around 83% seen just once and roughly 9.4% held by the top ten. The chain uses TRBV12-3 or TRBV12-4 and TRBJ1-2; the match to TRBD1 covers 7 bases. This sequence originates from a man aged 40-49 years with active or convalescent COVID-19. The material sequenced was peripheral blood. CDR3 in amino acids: CASSEQGLGGYTF. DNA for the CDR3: TGTGCCAGCAGTGAACAGGGGTTGGGTGGCTACACCTTC.